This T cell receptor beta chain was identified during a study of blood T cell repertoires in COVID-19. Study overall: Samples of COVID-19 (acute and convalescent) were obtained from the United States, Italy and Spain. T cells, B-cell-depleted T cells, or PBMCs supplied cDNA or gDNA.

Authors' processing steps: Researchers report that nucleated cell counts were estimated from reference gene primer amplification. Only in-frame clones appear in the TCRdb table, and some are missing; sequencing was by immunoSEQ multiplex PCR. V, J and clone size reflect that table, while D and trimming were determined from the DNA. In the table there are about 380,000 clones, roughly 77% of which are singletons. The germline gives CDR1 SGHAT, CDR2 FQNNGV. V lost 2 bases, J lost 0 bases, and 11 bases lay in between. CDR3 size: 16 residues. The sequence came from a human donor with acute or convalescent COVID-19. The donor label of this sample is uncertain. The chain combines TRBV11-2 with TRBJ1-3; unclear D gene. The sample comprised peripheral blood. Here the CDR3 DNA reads TGTGCCAGCAGCTTAACCCCGCGTAGCTCTGGAAACACCATATATTTT. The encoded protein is CASSLTPRSSGNTIYF.